This paragraph reports one T cell receptor beta chain. Its antigen is not identified. This record belongs to a study of blood T cells in healthy people across ages. Overall study results and limits: The study could not conclusively compare naive and antigen-experienced cells, given its unsorted PBMCs. Naive CD4+ cell counts and diversity both ran higher in long-lived than in aged donors. Roughly linear declines in TCR beta diversity per million T cells occurred with age.

A second about 6 to 12 cycle PCR used barcoded and J-beta primers. A 12-random-nucleotide template-switch adaptor tagged each cDNA molecule. Using its own MiXCR run on the 5' RACE reads, TCRdb lists one record per CDR3 protein. Of about 1.8 million distinct CDR3 sequences in the sample, around half are singletons; the top ten hold roughly 2%. Unmatched junction bases numbered 4, after V lost 4 bases and J lost 0 bases. The CDR3 runs 15 residues. The sample consisted of blood. The clonotype was recovered from a woman aged 40 to 49 in good health. The chain employs TRBV12-3 or TRBV12-4 and TRBJ1-1, with TRBD1 matching over 8 bases. The CDR3 bases are TGTGCCAGCAGTTCCCGACAGGGGATGAACACTGAAGCTTTCTTT. Residues: CASSSRQGMNTEAFF.